The clone carrying this T cell receptor (beta chain) was detected a few times. Its matching antigen is unknown. TCRdb re-called the 5' RACE reads with MiXCR, one entry per CDR3 protein. Of roughly 500,000 distinct CDR3 sequences in the sample, approximately 21% were seen once. The sample is drawn from a study of T cells after yellow fever vaccination. In the study overall: Fractions containing few cells were prepared with SMART-Seq v4 Ultra Low Input.

The V and J ends lost 0 bases and 1 base respectively, with 9 bases between them. The CDR3 runs 15 residues. The V gene's germline CDR1 is SGHRS and CDR2 YFSETQ. Overall study results and limits: Weaker, the secondary response peaked sooner, at day 5 versus 15. Detected again after the booster were most primary-vaccination clones, at about 96% CD4 and more than 70% CD8.

The TCR originated in a man aged 30-40 years who received the YFV17D yellow fever vaccine. The chain joins TRBV5-1 to TRBJ2-3, with D unclear. The specimen comprised PBMCs, sampled 15 days after the yellow fever booster vaccination. The CDR3 spells CASSLVVGGTDTQYF. CDR3 sequence (DNA): TGCGCCAGCAGCTTGGTCGTAGGCGGCACAGATACGCAGTATTTT. Together with reference TRBV5-1 and TRBJ2-3, the CDR3 gives the full variable domain: KAGVTQTPRYLIKTRGQQVTLSCSPISGHRSVSWYQQTPGQGLQFLFEYFSETQRNKGNFPGRFSGRQFSNSRSEMNVSTLELGDSALYLCASSLVVGGTDTQYFGPGTRLTVL.